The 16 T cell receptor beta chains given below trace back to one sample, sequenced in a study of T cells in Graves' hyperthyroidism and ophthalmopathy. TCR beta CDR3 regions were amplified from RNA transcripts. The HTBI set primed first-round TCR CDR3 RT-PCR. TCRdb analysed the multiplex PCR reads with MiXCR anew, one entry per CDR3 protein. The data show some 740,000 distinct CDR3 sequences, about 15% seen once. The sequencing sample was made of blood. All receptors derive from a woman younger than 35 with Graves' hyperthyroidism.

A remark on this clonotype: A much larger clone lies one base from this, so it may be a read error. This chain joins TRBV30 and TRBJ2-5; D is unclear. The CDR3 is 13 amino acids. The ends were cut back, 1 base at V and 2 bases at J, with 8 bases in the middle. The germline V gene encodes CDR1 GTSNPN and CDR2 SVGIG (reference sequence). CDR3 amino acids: CAWSAGRQETQYF. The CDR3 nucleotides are TGTGCCTGGAGTGCAGGACGTCAAGAGACCCAGTACTTC.

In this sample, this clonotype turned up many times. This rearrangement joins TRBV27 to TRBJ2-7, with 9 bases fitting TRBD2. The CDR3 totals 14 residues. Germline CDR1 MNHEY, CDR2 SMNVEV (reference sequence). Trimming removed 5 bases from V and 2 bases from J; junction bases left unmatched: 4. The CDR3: CASSGTSRAYEQYF. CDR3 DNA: TGTGCCAGCAGTGGGACTAGCAGAGCCTACGAGCAGTACTTC.

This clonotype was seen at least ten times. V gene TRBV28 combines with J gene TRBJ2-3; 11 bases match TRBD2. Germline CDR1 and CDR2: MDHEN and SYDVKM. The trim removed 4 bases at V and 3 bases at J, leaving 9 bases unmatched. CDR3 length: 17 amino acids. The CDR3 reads CASSYLSGRAETDTQYF. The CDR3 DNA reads TGTGCCAGCAGTTATCTTAGCGGGAGGGCCGAGACAGATACGCAGTATTTT.

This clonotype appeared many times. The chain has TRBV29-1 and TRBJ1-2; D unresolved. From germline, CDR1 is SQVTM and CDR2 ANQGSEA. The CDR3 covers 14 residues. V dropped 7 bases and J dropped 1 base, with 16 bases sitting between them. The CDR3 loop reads CSALPQDLNYGYTF. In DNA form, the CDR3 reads TGCAGCGCCCTCCCGCAGGACCTTAACTATGGCTACACCTTC.

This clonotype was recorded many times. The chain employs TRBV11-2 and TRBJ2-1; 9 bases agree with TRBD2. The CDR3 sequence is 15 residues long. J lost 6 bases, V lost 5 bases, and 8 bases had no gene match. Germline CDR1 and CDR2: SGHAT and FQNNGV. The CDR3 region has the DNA TGTGCCAGCAGCCCCACCGGCGGGAGGGCCAATGAGCAGTTCTTC. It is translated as CASSPTGGRANEQFF.

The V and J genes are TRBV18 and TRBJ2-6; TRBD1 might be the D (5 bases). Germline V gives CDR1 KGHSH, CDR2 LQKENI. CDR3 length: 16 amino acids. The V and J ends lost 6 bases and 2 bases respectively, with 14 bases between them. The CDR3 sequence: CASSEQAPTGANVLTF. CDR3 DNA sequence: TGTGCCAGCTCCGAACAGGCCCCCACTGGGGCCAACGTCCTGACTTTC.

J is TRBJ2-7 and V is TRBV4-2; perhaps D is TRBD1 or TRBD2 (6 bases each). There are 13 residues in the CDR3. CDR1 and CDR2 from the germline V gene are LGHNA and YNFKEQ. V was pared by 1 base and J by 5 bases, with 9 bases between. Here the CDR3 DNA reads TGTGCCAGCAGCCAAGGGGGGGCGGACGAGCAGTACTTC. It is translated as CASSQGGADEQYF.

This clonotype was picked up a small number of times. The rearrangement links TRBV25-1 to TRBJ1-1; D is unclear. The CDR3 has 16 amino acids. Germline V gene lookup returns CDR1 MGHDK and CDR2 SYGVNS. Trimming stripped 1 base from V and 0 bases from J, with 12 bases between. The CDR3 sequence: CASSELAYPMNTEAFF. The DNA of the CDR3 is TGTGCCAGCAGTGAATTGGCCTATCCGATGAACACTGAAGCTTTCTTT. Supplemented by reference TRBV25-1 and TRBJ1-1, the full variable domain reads EADIYQTPRYLVIGTGKKITLECSQTMGHDKMYWYQQDPGMELHLIHYSYGVNSTEKGDLSSESTVSRIRTEHFPLTLESARPSHTSQYLCASSELAYPMNTEAFFGQGTRLTVV.

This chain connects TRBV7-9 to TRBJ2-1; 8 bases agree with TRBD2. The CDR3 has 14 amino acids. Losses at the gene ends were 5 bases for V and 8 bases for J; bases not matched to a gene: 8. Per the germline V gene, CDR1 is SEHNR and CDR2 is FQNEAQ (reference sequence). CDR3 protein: CASSTSGRPDEQFF. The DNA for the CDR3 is TGTGCCAGCAGCACCAGCGGGAGACCCGATGAGCAGTTCTTC. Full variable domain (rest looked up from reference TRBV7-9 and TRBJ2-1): DTGVSQNPRHKITKRGQNVTFRCDPISEHNRLYWYRQTLGQGPEFLTYFQNEAQLEKSRLLSDRFSAERPKGSFSTLEIQRTEQGDSAMYLCASSTSGRPDEQFFGPGTRLTVL.

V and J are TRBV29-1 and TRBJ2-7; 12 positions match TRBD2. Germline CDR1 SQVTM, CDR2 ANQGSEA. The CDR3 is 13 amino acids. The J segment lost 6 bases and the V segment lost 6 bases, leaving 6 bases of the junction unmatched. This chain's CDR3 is CSVRTSGTVEQYF. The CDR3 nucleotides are TGCAGCGTCCGGACTAGCGGGACGGTCGAGCAGTACTTC.

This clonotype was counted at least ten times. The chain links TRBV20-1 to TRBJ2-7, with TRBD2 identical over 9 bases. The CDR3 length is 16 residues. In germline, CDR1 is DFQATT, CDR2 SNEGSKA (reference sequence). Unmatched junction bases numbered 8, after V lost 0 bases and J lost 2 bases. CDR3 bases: TGCAGTGCTAGAGATCCCAGCGCGGGAGGGACCTACGAGCAGTACTTC. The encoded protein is CSARDPSAGGTYEQYF.

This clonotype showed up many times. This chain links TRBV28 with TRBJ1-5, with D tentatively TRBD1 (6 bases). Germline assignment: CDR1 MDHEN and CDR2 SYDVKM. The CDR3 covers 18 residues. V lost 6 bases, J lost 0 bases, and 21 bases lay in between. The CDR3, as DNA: TGTGCCAGCAGCCGCGACAGGCGCTCCTTATATAGCAATCAGCCCCAGCATTTT. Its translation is CASSRDRRSLYSNQPQHF.

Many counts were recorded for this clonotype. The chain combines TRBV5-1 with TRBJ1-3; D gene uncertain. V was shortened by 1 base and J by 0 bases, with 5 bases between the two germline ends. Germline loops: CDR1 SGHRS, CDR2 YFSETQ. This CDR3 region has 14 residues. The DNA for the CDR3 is TGCGCCAGCAGCTTGTCGTCCTCTGGAAACACCATATATTTT. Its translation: CASSLSSSGNTIYF. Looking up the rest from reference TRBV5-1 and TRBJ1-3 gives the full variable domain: KAGVTQTPRYLIKTRGQQVTLSCSPISGHRSVSWYQQTPGQGLQFLFEYFSETQRNKGNFPGRFSGRQFSNSRSEMNVSTLELGDSALYLCASSLSSSGNTIYFGEGSWLTVV.

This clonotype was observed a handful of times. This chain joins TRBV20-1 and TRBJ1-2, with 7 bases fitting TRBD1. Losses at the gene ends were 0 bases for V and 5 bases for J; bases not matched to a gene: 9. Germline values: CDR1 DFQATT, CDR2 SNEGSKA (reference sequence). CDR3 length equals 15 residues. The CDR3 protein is CSAREPYRGWYGYTF. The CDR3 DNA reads TGCAGTGCTAGAGAACCGTACAGGGGTTGGTATGGCTACACCTTC.

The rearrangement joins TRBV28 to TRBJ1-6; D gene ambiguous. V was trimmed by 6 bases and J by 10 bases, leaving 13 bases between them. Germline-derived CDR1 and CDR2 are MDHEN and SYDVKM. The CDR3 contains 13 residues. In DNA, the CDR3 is TGTGCCAGCAGCGGGTCCCGCGGATCACCCCTCCACTTT. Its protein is CASSGSRGSPLHF.

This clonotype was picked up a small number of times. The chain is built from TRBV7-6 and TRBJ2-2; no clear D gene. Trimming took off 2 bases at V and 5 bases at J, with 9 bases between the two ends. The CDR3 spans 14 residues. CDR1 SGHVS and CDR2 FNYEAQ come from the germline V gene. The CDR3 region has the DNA TGTGCCAGCAGCTTAACAGTGGGGACCGGGGAGCTGTTTTTT. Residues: CASSLTVGTGELFF.